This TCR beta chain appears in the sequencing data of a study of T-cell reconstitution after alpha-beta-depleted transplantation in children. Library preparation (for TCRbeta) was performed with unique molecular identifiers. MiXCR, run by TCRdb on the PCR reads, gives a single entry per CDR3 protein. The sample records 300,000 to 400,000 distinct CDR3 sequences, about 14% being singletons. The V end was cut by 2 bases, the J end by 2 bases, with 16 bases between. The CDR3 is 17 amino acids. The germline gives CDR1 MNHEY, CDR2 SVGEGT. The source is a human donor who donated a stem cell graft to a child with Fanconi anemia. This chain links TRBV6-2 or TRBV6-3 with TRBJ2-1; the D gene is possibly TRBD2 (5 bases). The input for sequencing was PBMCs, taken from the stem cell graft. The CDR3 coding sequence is TGTGCCAGCAGTTACGATGAGAGACTACCCCCCTACAATGAGCAGTTCTTC. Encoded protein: CASSYDERLPPYNEQFF.